The rows below give T cell receptor beta chains drawn from one sample of a study of OX40 agonist ivuxolimab in advanced cancers. Here immunoSEQ multiplex PCR was the method, and the copy in TCRdb shows in-frame clones only, minus some. The data show more than 100,000 clones, about 92% seen once. This material consisted of CD4+ or CD8+ T cells sorted from blood, taken in a trial of the OX40 agonist ivuxolimab. The receptor source for this set is an adult with an advanced solid tumor such as melanoma, head and neck, liver or kidney cancer. Both conserved end residues are part of each CDR3. The D gene is left open where the match is weak. Rows give clone size only sometimes, using once, few, many, or a class for an expanded clone.

TRBJ1-1,-,-,TRBV6-5,TGTGCCAGCAGAGGACAACTTAACACTGAAGCTTTCTTT,CASRGQLNTEAFF
TRBJ1-2,TRBD1,-,TRBV14,TGTGCCAGCAGCCGAGGACAGGGACTCGCTAACTATGGCTACACCTTC,CASSRGQGLANYGYTF
TRBJ2-7,TRBD2,-,TRBV29-1,TGCAGCACGGGGGGAAGGCCGGGGGCCTACGAGCAGTACTTC,CSTGGRPGAYEQYF
TRBJ2-3,-,-,TRBV18,TGTGCCAGCTCACCACCGGGCACAGATACGCAGTATTTT,CASSPPGTDTQYF
TRBJ2-3,-,-,TRBV21-1,TGTGCCAGCAGCAATTGTAAGATTAGCACAGATACGCAGTATTTT,CASSNCKISTDTQYF
TRBJ1-2,-,-,TRBV28,TGTGCCAGCAGTGCGGACTCCTATGGCTACACCTTC,CASSADSYGYTF
TRBJ2-1,TRBD2,-,TRBV29-1,TGCAGCGTATCCTCTGGACTAGCGGGAGACAATGAGCAGTTCTTC,CSVSSGLAGDNEQFF
TRBJ2-2,-,-,TRBV28,TGTGCCAGCAGTTTCGGAAGTATAGCCGGGGAGCTGTTTTTT,CASSFGSIAGELFF
TRBJ1-1,TRBD1,few,TRBV13,TGTGCCAGCAGCTCTTTTCTACCCGGGACAGAGAACACTGAAGCTTTCTTT,CASSSFLPGTENTEAFF
TRBJ2-7,TRBD1,-,TRBV6-6,TGTGCCAGCAGTACAGGGGTTTACGAGCAGTACTTC,CASSTGVYEQYF
TRBJ1-4,TRBD1,-,TRBV5-1,TGCGCCAGCAGCTTCAACACAGGGGGCGCCGAAAAACTGTTTTTT,CASSFNTGGAEKLFF
TRBJ2-1,TRBD2,once,TRBV11-3,TGTGCCAGCAGCTTAAGGACTAGCGGAAACAATGAGCAGTTCTTC,CASSLRTSGNNEQFF
TRBJ2-3,TRBD1,-,TRBV7-2,TGTGCCAGCAGCAGCTCGGGACAGACTGTCACAGATACGCAGTATTTT,CASSSSGQTVTDTQYF
TRBJ1-1,TRBD1,-,TRBV11-2,TGTGCCAGCAGCTCCCTGACAGGGTTCGCTGAAGCTTTCTTT,CASSSLTGFAEAFF
TRBJ2-2,TRBD2,once,TRBV5-4,TGTGCCAGCAGCTTGGGAGGACTAGTAGCCGGGGAGCTGTTTTTT,CASSLGGLVAGELFF
TRBJ1-5,TRBD1,-,TRBV7-9,TGTGCCAGCAGCTCCTGGACAGGGGTAAATCAGCCCCAGCATTTT,CASSSWTGVNQPQHF
TRBJ2-7,-,-,TRBV7-2,TGTGCCAGCAGCCTGGGGGGGACAGGCTCCTACGAGCAGTACTTC,CASSLGGTGSYEQYF
TRBJ2-5,TRBD2,once,TRBV6-6,TGTGCCACCAAGCTCGGGGGGCAAGAGACCCAGTACTTC,CATKLGGQETQYF
TRBJ2-2,-,-,TRBV6-5,TGTGCCAGCCGATCAGCGAACACCGGGGAGCTGTTTTTT,CASRSANTGELFF
TRBJ1-3,-,-,TRBV21-1,TGTGCCAGCAGCAAAGGGAGGAGGGGGTTTGGAAACACCATATATTTT,CASSKGRRGFGNTIYF
TRBJ1-1,-,-,TRBV25-1,TGTGCCAGCAGTGAAGTGGGTACGAACACTGAAGCTTTCTTT,CASSEVGTNTEAFF
TRBJ2-7,-,-,TRBV4-3,TGCGCCAGCAGCCATCGGGGGCAGGGGACGCTCGAGCAGTACTTC,CASSHRGQGTLEQYF
TRBJ1-5,-,-,TRBV6-1,TGTGCCAGCAGTGGGGTACCCAGGGTCAATCAGCCCCAGCATTTT,CASSGVPRVNQPQHF
TRBJ1-5,TRBD1,few,TRBV28,TGTGCCAGCAGTTTCACGGACAGGGGGGAGCATTTT,CASSFTDRGEHF
TRBJ1-1,-,few,TRBV29-1,TGCAGCGTTGCAGGGCAGACCAACACTGAAGCTTTCTTT,CSVAGQTNTEAFF
TRBJ2-3,-,-,TRBV7-6,TGTGCCAGCAGTCCAGGGACAGATACGCAGTATTTT,CASSPGTDTQYF
TRBJ2-1,-,-,TRBV27,TGTGCCAGCAGTTTAAAGCCAGACTACAATGAGCAGTTCTTC,CASSLKPDYNEQFF
TRBJ2-2,-,-,TRBV11-3,TGTGCCAGCAGCTCCGGGGGGCCCCTAGGCTCCGGGGAGCTGTTTTTT,CASSSGGPLGSGELFF